Sequencing of this T cell receptor (beta chain) was carried out in a study of cytomegalovirus exposure and HLA in healthy donors. Germline lookup yields CDR1 SEHNR and CDR2 FQNEAQ (reference sequence). V lost 0 bases, J lost 8 bases, and 16 bases lay in between. This CDR3 is 15 amino acids long. The PCR employed 60 Vbeta primers together with 13 Jbeta primers. Per the authors' pipeline: Counted up in a later analysis, unique TCR beta chains came to about 80 million, with around 9.9 million shared. Clones were sequenced by immunoSEQ multiplex PCR, and TCRdb holds only the in-frame ones, with some missing. From that table come the V and J calls and clone size; the DNA was used to work out D and trimming. The repertoire table contains some 130,000 clones.

This sequence originates from a woman in her sixties in good health and CMV-seronegative. The chain carries TRBV7-9 and TRBJ1-1, with a weak D call TRBD1 (5 bases). The sample consisted of PBMCs. CDR3 bases: TGTGCCAGCAGCTTAGCGGGCAGGGCGTGGCGGGAAGCTTTCTTT. This codes for CASSLAGRAWREAFF.